The 27 T cell receptor beta chains below come from one sample, sequenced in a study of CD8 T cells in ankylosing spondylitis. TCRdb fed the 5' RACE reads into MiXCR, producing one record per CDR3 protein. The sample includes some 37,000 distinct CDR3 sequences, about 17% of them seen just once. The sample comprised blood. These receptors were collected from a male donor with ankylosing spondylitis or in good health (not recorded which).

The chain uses TRBV14 and TRBJ2-5, with 9 bases that match TRBD2. Germline CDR1 SGHDN, CDR2 FVKESK. V dropped 4 bases and J dropped 6; count of bases not matched to a gene: 3. There are 13 residues in the CDR3. The chain's CDR3 is CASSPSGDKTQYF. CDR3 sequence (DNA): TGTGCCAGCAGCCCTAGCGGGGACAAGACCCAGTACTTC. Filled out from reference TRBV14 and TRBJ2-5, the complete variable domain reads EAGVTQFPSHSVIEKGQTVTLRCDPISGHDNLYWYRRVMGKEIKFLLHFVKESKQDESGMPNNRFLAERTGGTYSTLKVQPAELEDSGVYFCASSPSGDKTQYFGPGTRLLVL.

The chain recombines TRBV6-6 with TRBJ1-4, with 7 bases matching TRBD1. Per the germline V gene, CDR1 is MNHNY and CDR2 is SVGAGI (reference sequence). CDR3 length: 15 amino acids. After removal of 11 bases from V and 4 bases from J, the junction contained 13 bases not matched to a gene. CDR3 DNA sequence: TGTGCCGGGAAAACCGGGACAGCAATTAATGAAAAACTGTTTTTT. Translated, it gives CAGKTGTAINEKLFF.

This clonotype was seen a few times. The J gene is TRBJ2-2, the V gene TRBV27; TRBD2 matches 13 bases. With V trimmed by 6 bases and J by 5 bases, 9 bases remained unmatched. Germline CDR1 and CDR2: MNHEY and SMNVEV (reference sequence). The CDR3 loop spans 17 amino acids. CDR3 amino acids: CASSTPGLAGNTGELFF. The CDR3 nucleotides are TGTGCCAGCAGCACTCCGGGACTAGCGGGGAATACCGGGGAGCTGTTTTTT.

V gene TRBV5-1 combines with J gene TRBJ2-2; D possibly corresponds to TRBD1 (6 bases). Germline V gene lookup returns CDR1 SGHRS and CDR2 YFSETQ. Between the trimmed V and J ends, which lost 1 base and 0 bases, there was a span of 10 bases. The CDR3 sequence is 16 residues long. This chain's CDR3 is CASSLNTGSNTGELFF. In DNA, the CDR3 is TGCGCCAGCAGCTTGAATACAGGGTCGAACACCGGGGAGCTGTTTTTT.

This clonotype was counted only a few times. The chain links TRBV20-1 to TRBJ2-7, with D unclear. CDR1 and CDR2 (germline): DFQATT, SNEGSKA (reference sequence). The CDR3 extends over 13 amino acids. V was cut by 4 bases and J by 0 bases, with 10 bases left in between. CDR3 in DNA: TGCAGTGCTACCTCGCCGAGCTCCTACGAGCAGTACGTC. Its protein is CSATSPSSYEQYV.

This clonotype has only a few counts. The V gene is TRBV28, the J gene TRBJ1-4, with a possible D match to TRBD1 (5 bases). The germline V and J ends were trimmed by 3 bases and 4 bases, with 9 bases remaining between them. Germline values: CDR1 MDHEN, CDR2 SYDVKM. The CDR3 is made up of 14 amino acids. The CDR3 DNA sequence: TGTGCCAGCAGTTTTGTGGGGGTTAATGAAAAACTGTTTTTT. Encoded protein: CASSFVGVNEKLFF.

This clonotype was counted between two and nine times. The rearrangement joins TRBV12-3 or TRBV12-4 to TRBJ2-1; 8 nucleotides align to TRBD2. The CDR3 runs to 13 residues. V shed 4 bases and J 7 bases; nucleotides not matched to a gene: 3. The chain's CDR3 is CASSSGTRNEQFF. In DNA form, the CDR3 reads TGTGCCAGCAGTTCGGGGACTAGGAATGAGCAGTTCTTC.

The rearrangement uses TRBV20-1 and TRBJ2-6; D remains unclear. V was shortened by 4 bases and J by 1 base, with 8 bases between the two germline ends. CDR3 length: 14 amino acids. Germline values: CDR1 DFQATT, CDR2 SNEGSKA (reference sequence). Here the CDR3 reads CSATHPSGANVLTF. For the CDR3, the DNA is TGCAGTGCTACCCACCCGTCTGGGGCCAACGTCCTGACTTTC.

This clonotype was found a few times. The rearrangement uses TRBV20-1 and TRBJ2-3; 13 nucleotides agree with TRBD2. The germline V gene has CDR1 DFQATT and CDR2 SNEGSKA (reference sequence). The CDR3 loop spans 16 amino acids. V shed 5 bases and J 6 bases; nucleotides not matched to a gene: 11. The CDR3 spells CSAQRGLAGYGDTQYF. DNA for the CDR3: TGCAGTGCTCAGCGGGGACTAGCGGGGTATGGGGATACGCAGTATTTT.

In this sample, this clonotype turned up a few times. The CDR3 loop is CASSIGTGFEQYF. CDR3 coding DNA: TGTGCCAGCAGTATAGGGACAGGGTTCGAGCAGTACTTC. This chain joins TRBV12-3 or TRBV12-4 and TRBJ2-7; 9 positions agree with TRBD1. V lost 5 bases, J lost 6 bases, and 5 bases stayed unmatched. This CDR3 spans 13 amino acids.

The V call is TRBV12-3 or TRBV12-4, the J call TRBJ2-1; 10 positions match TRBD2. Trimming at V came to 5 bases and at J to 5 bases, leaving 9 bases not matched to a gene. CDR3 length: 16 amino acids. CDR3 sequence: CASSPPSGGANNEQFF. The CDR3 nucleotides read TGTGCCAGCAGTCCTCCTAGCGGGGGAGCGAACAATGAGCAGTTCTTC.

This clonotype appeared a single time. The chain combines TRBV21-1 with TRBJ2-2. TRBV21-1 is classified as a pseudogene. This CDR3 has 18 residues. The CDR3 DNA follows: TGTGCCAGCAGCAAAGAAGGTCGCAGGACCCCGAACACCGGGGAGCTGTTTTTT. This translates into CASSKEGRRTPNTGELFF.

This clonotype came up a few times. The chain combines TRBV7-9 with TRBJ2-2, with 7 bases matching TRBD2. CDR1 is SEHNR and CDR2 is FQNEAQ in the germline V gene (reference sequence). With V trimmed by 7 bases and J by 1 base, 6 bases remained unmatched. The CDR3 consists of 15 residues. In DNA form, the CDR3 reads TGTGCCAGCATCCCCGGGACTAAGAACACCGGGGAGCTGTTTTTT. The encoded protein is CASIPGTKNTGELFF.

This clonotype was counted at least ten times. The V and J genes are TRBV20-1 and TRBJ1-4, with no clear D. CDR1 and CDR2 (germline): DFQATT, SNEGSKA (reference sequence). This CDR3 spans 15 amino acids. The germline V and J ends were trimmed by 1 base and 5 bases, with 14 bases remaining between them. The CDR3 DNA is TGCAGTGCTAGAGTGGGCAGCGGAGGCAATGAAAAACTGTTTTTT. Amino acids: CSARVGSGGNEKLFF.

The V call is TRBV7-3, the J call TRBJ2-3; D is perhaps TRBD2 (6 bases). V shed 2 bases and J shed 12 bases, with 15 bases lying between them. CDR3 size: 13 residues. Germline CDR1 and CDR2: SGHTA and FQGTGA. The CDR3 DNA is TGTGCCAGCAGCTTAGGGGTAGGAGGGGAACAGTATTTT. Its translation: CASSLGVGGEQYF.

V is TRBV4-2 and J is TRBJ2-2; TRBD2 matches 9 bases. Looked up from germline, CDR1 is LGHNA and CDR2 is YNFKEQ. This CDR3 region has 19 residues. The V and J ends lost 0 bases and 0 bases, in that order; junction bases with no gene match: 8. CDR3 DNA: TGTGCCAGCAGCCAAGATCAGGGCCTAGCGGGGACGAACACCGGGGAGCTGTTTTTT. Its translation: CASSQDQGLAGTNTGELFF.

This clonotype was observed a few times. The chain couples TRBV29-1 to TRBJ1-1; 8 bases are shared with TRBD1. There are 13 residues in the CDR3. Germline V gene lookup returns CDR1 SQVTM and CDR2 ANQGSEA. V lost 3 bases, J lost 5 bases, and 5 bases stayed unmatched. The CDR3 reads CSVEAGGATEAFF. In nucleotides, the CDR3 is TGCAGCGTTGAGGCAGGGGGCGCTACTGAAGCTTTCTTT.

This clonotype was found a few times. V usage is TRBV19 and J usage is TRBJ2-3; D perhaps matches TRBD1 (5 bases). The V and J ends lost 4 bases and 6 bases respectively, with 11 bases between them. CDR1 and CDR2 from the germline V gene are LNHDA and SQIVND (reference sequence). The CDR3 totals 13 residues. CDR3 DNA: TGTGCCAGTAGTACGTCAGGGAAGGATACGCAGTATTTT. This codes for CASSTSGKDTQYF.

The sample holds a few counts of this clonotype. The chain has TRBV5-1 and TRBJ1-4; D unclear. CDR1 is SGHRS and CDR2 is YFSETQ in the germline V gene. The CDR3 length is 13 residues. V was cut by 5 bases and J by 0 bases, with 5 bases left in between. The CDR3: CASRRATNEKLFF. Written as DNA, the CDR3 is TGCGCCAGCAGAAGGGCAACTAATGAAAAACTGTTTTTT.

This clonotype turned up a few times. This sequence joins TRBV28 and TRBJ2-7, with D perhaps given as TRBD1 or TRBD2 (5 bases each). Trimming removed 2 bases at V and 6 bases at J, with 11 bases between. This CDR3 spans 13 amino acids. The germline V gene has CDR1 MDHEN and CDR2 SYDVKM. The DNA of the CDR3 is TGTGCCAGCAGTTTAGGGACCAGAGCCGAGCAGTACGTC. Translating it yields CASSLGTRAEQYV.

V and J are TRBV7-2 and TRBJ2-7; TRBD1 agrees at 8 bases. The V gene's germline CDR1 is SGHTA and CDR2 FQGNSA. This CDR3 region has 14 residues. Trimming took 1 base from V and 2 from J; bases not matched to a gene: 1. This CDR3 reads CASSLDRGAYEQYF. CDR3 coding DNA: TGTGCCAGCAGCTTAGACAGGGGGGCCTACGAGCAGTACTTC.

This clonotype was picked up a small number of times. The rearrangement uses TRBV7-2 and TRBJ2-1; no reliable D call. The CDR3 extends over 14 amino acids. Between the trimmed V and J ends, which lost 3 bases and 9 bases, there was a span of 15 bases. The V gene's germline CDR1 is SGHTA and CDR2 FQGNSA. CDR3 DNA: TGTGCCAGCAGCTTCGCCCAGCAAGAGGCTGAGCAGTTCTTC. It encodes CASSFAQQEAEQFF.

This clonotype was seen a few times. The chain links TRBV5-1 to TRBJ2-3; D ambiguous. The CDR3 is made up of 15 amino acids. Germline CDR1 is SGHRS and CDR2 is YFSETQ. The V end was cut by 2 bases, the J end by 0 bases, with 10 bases between. CDR3: CASSFERPSTDTQYF. CDR3 sequence (DNA): TGCGCCAGCAGCTTTGAAAGGCCAAGCACAGATACGCAGTATTTT.

This chain links TRBV29-1 with TRBJ2-6; no clear D. Germline V CDR1 and CDR2: SQVTM, ANQGSEA. The CDR3 contains 13 residues. V lost 5 bases, J lost 4 bases, and 9 bases lay in between. The CDR3 is CSVQVSGANVLTF. The CDR3 nucleotides are TGCAGCGTTCAAGTCTCAGGGGCCAACGTCCTGACTTTC.

DNA for the CDR3: TGTGCCAGCAGCTGGCCGGGACCCGGGGAGCTGTTTTTT. The encoded protein is CASSWPGPGELFF. The chain carries TRBV12-3 or TRBV12-4 and TRBJ2-2; the D gene could be TRBD1 or TRBD2 (5 bases each). The V gene lost 6 bases and the J gene lost 6 bases, with 11 bases spanning the gap. The length of the CDR3 is 13 residues.

The chain has TRBV9 and TRBJ1-1; D gene ambiguous. There are 15 residues in the CDR3. The V end was cut by 4 bases, the J end by 4 bases, with 17 bases between. Per the germline V gene, CDR1 is SGDLS and CDR2 is YYNGEE. CDR3 region: CASSPMDGLPTEAFF. CDR3 bases: TGTGCCAGCAGCCCTATGGATGGCCTCCCCACTGAAGCTTTCTTT.

The rearrangement uses TRBV25-1 and TRBJ2-1; the D gene is possibly TRBD2 (5 bases). This CDR3 has 11 residues. Trimming cost V 7 bases and J 9 bases, with 10 bases left between them. In germline, CDR1 is MGHDK, CDR2 SYGVNS. CDR3 nucleotides: TGTGCCAGCACCAATCGGGGTGAGCAGTTCTTC. As protein: CASTNRGEQFF.